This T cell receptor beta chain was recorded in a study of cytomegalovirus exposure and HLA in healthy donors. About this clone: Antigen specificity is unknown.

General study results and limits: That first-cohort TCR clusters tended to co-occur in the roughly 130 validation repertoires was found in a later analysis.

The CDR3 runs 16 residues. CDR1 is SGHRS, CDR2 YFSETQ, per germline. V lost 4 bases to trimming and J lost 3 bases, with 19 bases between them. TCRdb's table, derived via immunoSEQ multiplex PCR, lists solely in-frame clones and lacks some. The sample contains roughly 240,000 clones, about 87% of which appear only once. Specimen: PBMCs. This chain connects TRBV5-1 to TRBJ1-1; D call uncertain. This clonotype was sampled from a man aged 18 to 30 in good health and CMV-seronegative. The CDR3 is CASSPSAIFADTEAFF. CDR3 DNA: TGCGCCAGCAGCCCCTCGGCCATCTTTGCGGACACTGAAGCTTTCTTT.